Listed below are T cell receptor beta chains from one sample, sequenced in a study of regulatory T cells in long-lasting Graves disease. From the multiplex PCR reads, TCRdb called clonotypes with MiXCR, one entry per CDR3 protein. Of about 620,000 distinct CDR3 sequences listed, roughly 15% are singletons. This sample was shared with a second study, whose subject was T cells in Graves' hyperthyroidism and ophthalmopathy.

The sample in question was peripheral blood mononuclear cells (PBMCs), obtained at new diagnosis, from a patient treated with antithyroid drugs. These receptors were obtained from a woman in her 30s with Graves disease. Both conserved end residues are part of each CDR3. The order of the fields is clone size, D gene, J gene, V gene, CDR3 protein, CDR3 DNA. The D gene is left open where the match is weak. A row's size may be missing; if present it is once, few, many or a size class.

- | TRBD1 | TRBJ1-1 | TRBV27 | CASSLLYRGHTEASF | TGTGCCAGCAGTCTTCTCTACAGGGGTCACACTGAAGCTTCCTTT
few | TRBD1 | TRBJ2-6 | TRBV28 | CASSFRDRGTGANVLTF | TGTGCCAGCAGTTTTAGGGACAGGGGTACTGGGGCCAACGTCCTGACTTTC
- | - | TRBJ2-1 | TRBV2 | CASRETSLLQNNEQFF | TGTGCCAGCAGAGAAACCTCGCTACTCCAGAACAATGAGCAGTTCTTC
- | - | TRBJ2-4 | TRBV20-1 | CSARWQSKNIQYF | TGCAGTGCTAGGTGGCAGAGTAAAAACATTCAGTACTTC
few | - | TRBJ1-1 | TRBV3-1 | CASSQGRRGEAFF | TGTGCCAGCAGCCAGGGGAGGAGGGGTGAAGCTTTCTTT
many | TRBD1 | TRBJ1-2 | TRBV27 | CASSLRGRGYNYGYTF | TGTGCCAGCAGTCTGCGTGGCAGGGGGTATAACTATGGCTACACCTTC
many | - | TRBJ1-4 | TRBV29-1 | CSVAVLANEKLFF | TGCAGCGTTGCCGTCCTCGCTAATGAAAAACTGTTTTTT
many | - | TRBJ1-5 | TRBV20-1 | CSATPGVSNQPQHF | TGCAGTGCTACCCCAGGGGTTAGCAATCAGCCCCAGCATTTT
few | TRBD1 | TRBJ2-7 | TRBV19 | CASSDERTGGSEQYF | TGTGCCAGTAGCGACGAACGGACAGGCGGTTCCGAGCAGTACTTC
many | - | TRBJ1-1 | TRBV12-3/TRBV12-4 | CASSPEAGRINTEAFF | TGTGCCAGCAGTCCCGAGGCAGGGAGGATAAACACTGAAGCTTTCTTT
many | - | TRBJ1-4 | TRBV12-3/TRBV12-4 | CASSLGRSGEKLFF | TGTGCCAGCAGTTTAGGCAGGTCGGGTGAAAAACTGTTTTTT
many | - | TRBJ2-3 | TRBV7-2 | CASSTLTDTQYF | TGTGCCAGCAGCACCTTAACAGATACGCAGTATTTT
- | - | TRBJ2-5 | TRBV7-3 | CASSLNGAGETQYF | TGTGCCAGCAGCTTAAACGGGGCCGGAGAGACCCAGTACTTC
many | - | TRBJ2-1 | TRBV7-8 | CASSLEVAGHEQFF | TGTGCCAGCAGCTTAGAAGTAGCCGGCCATGAGCAGTTCTTC
few | TRBD2 | TRBJ2-3 | TRBV6-6 | CASSYSGTSGSSTDTQYF | TGTGCCAGCAGTTACTCGGGGACTAGCGGGAGTAGCACAGATACGCAGTATTTT
many | TRBD1 | TRBJ2-1 | TRBV28 | CASRGKPGTGGGTYNEQFF | TGTGCCAGCAGGGGGAAGCCCGGGACAGGGGGTGGAACCTACAATGAGCAGTTCTTC
- | TRBD2 | TRBJ2-7 | TRBV6-1 | CASNALGTSGRRAEQYF | TGTGCCAGCAACGCTCTCGGGACTAGCGGGAGGAGGGCCGAGCAGTACTTC
few | - | TRBJ2-7 | TRBV30 | CAYQTGIYEQYF | TGTGCTTACCAAACAGGGATCTACGAGCAGTACTTC
- | TRBD1 | TRBJ1-2 | TRBV18 | CASSALDRGGYGYTF | TGTGCCAGCTCAGCCCTGGACAGGGGAGGCTATGGCTACACCTTC
- | - | TRBJ2-3 | TRBV5-1 | CASSLAAGRTDTQYF | TGCGCCAGCAGCTTGGCTGCAGGGCGCACAGATACGCAGTATTTT
many | TRBD2 | TRBJ2-5 | TRBV28 | CASSLRAGVGKGETQYF | TGTGCCAGCAGTTTAAGGGCGGGAGTAGGGAAAGGAGAGACCCAGTACTTC
many | TRBD1 | TRBJ2-3 | TRBV24-1 | CATGKGQGPYTQYF | TGTGCCACCGGAAAAGGACAGGGTCCGTATACGCAGTATTTT
- | - | TRBJ1-1 | TRBV28 | CASSLGWRNTEAFF | TGTGCCAGCAGTTTGGGGTGGCGGAACACTGAAGCTTTCTTT
once | - | TRBJ2-5 | TRBV5-1 | CVSSLGTSQETQYF | TGCGTCAGCAGCCTGGGGACGAGTCAAGAGACCCAGTACTTC
- | TRBD1 | TRBJ1-2 | TRBV16 | CASSQRGGAYGYTF | TGTGCCAGCAGCCAACGAGGGGGCGCTTATGGCTACACCTTC
many | - | TRBJ1-1 | TRBV5-1 | CASSPASFMNTEAFF | TGCGCCAGCAGCCCGGCAAGTTTTATGAACACTGAAGCTTTCTTT
many | - | TRBJ2-1 | TRBV7-9 | CATPDPPFHNEQFF | TGTGCCACCCCCGACCCCCCCTTTCACAATGAGCAGTTCTTC
few | - | TRBJ1-1 | TRBV5-5 | CASSLGPGKNTEAFF | TGTGCCAGCAGCTTGGGCCCGGGGAAGAACACTGAAGCTTTCTTT
- | TRBD2 | TRBJ2-5 | TRBV10-3 | CAIKSATSVETQYF | TGTGCCATCAAATCAGCGACTAGCGTAGAGACCCAGTACTTC
- | - | TRBJ1-2 | TRBV14 | CASSQGGTGTIGYTF | TGTGCCAGCAGCCAGGGGGGTACAGGGACTATCGGCTACACCTTC
few | - | TRBJ2-3 | TRBV6-1 | CASSVTAWGTDTQYF | TGTGCCAGCAGTGTAACGGCCTGGGGCACAGATACGCAGTATTTT
many | TRBD1 | TRBJ2-5 | TRBV6-6 | CASRLLDLRTGQAETQYF | TGTGCCAGCAGGTTACTCGACCTTAGGACAGGGCAGGCAGAGACCCAGTACTTC
many | - | TRBJ2-5 | TRBV6-4 | CASRPGHTMGGLGKETQYF | TGTGCCAGCAGACCGGGCCACACCATGGGGGGTCTAGGGAAAGAGACCCAGTACTTC
many | - | TRBJ1-1 | TRBV19 | CASRSLRYEAFF | TGTGCCAGTAGGTCTCTCCGATATGAAGCTTTCTTT
- | - | TRBJ1-5 | TRBV19 | CASSIKRGRASNQPQHF | TGTGCCAGTAGTATAAAGCGGGGCAGGGCGAGCAATCAGCCCCAGCATTTT
few | - | TRBJ1-5 | TRBV6-1 | CASGTTGLGANQPQHF | TGTGCCAGCGGAACCACAGGGCTCGGGGCCAATCAGCCCCAGCATTTT
many | - | TRBJ2-1 | TRBV3-1 | CASSLLGRNEQFF | TGTGCCAGCAGCCTCCTAGGTCGCAATGAGCAGTTCTTC
many | - | TRBJ1-5 | TRBV28 | CASSLFGSYNQPQHF | TGTGCCAGCAGTTTATTTGGGAGTTACAATCAGCCCCAGCATTTT